This T cell receptor beta chain derives from a study of blood T cell repertoires in COVID-19. About the study: Material from acute and convalescent COVID-19 was sourced from the United States, Italy and Spain. Sources were T cells, B-cell-depleted T cells, or PBMCs; the material itself was cDNA or gDNA.

Original processing notes: Using reference gene primer amplification, nucleated cell counts were estimated. Clones were read by immunoSEQ multiplex PCR, and TCRdb kept only the in-frame ones, dropping some. The V and J calls and clone size were taken over from that table, and D and trimming were inferred from the DNA. The sample holds about 35,000 clones, 75% to 90% seen once. V was pared by 5 bases and J by 6 bases, with 29 bases between. The V gene's germline CDR1 is SGHRS and CDR2 YFSETQ. CDR3 size: 19 residues. Sequencing used peripheral blood. The chain combines TRBV5-1 with TRBJ2-2, with a possible D match to TRBD2 (7 bases). The TCR sequence derives from a man aged 55 to 70 with active or convalescent COVID-19. CDR3 amino acids: CASSQKGRGSGYFAGELFF. CDR3 sequence (DNA): TGCGCCAGCAGTCAAAAGGGGAGGGGGAGCGGATACTTCGCCGGGGAGCTGTTTTTT.